A selection of T cell receptor beta chains follows, all from one sample in a study of blood T cells in healthy people across ages. TCRdb re-called the 5' RACE reads with MiXCR, one entry per CDR3 protein. In the table there are around 990,000 distinct CDR3 sequences, roughly two fifths of which are singletons. The sample taken for sequencing was blood. The receptors derive from a man between 18 and 29 years old in good health. Each CDR3 is given with its conserved first and last residue. A D gene is named only where the DNA matches it firmly. Clone size appears in some rows only: once, few, many, or a class for an expanded clone.

>-|TRBV7-9|-|TRBJ2-1
CASSLGVWRGSYNEQFF
TGTGCCAGCAGCTTAGGGGTTTGGAGGGGGTCCTACAATGAGCAGTTCTTC
>-|TRBV5-1|-|TRBJ1-4
CASRETGRTNEKLFF
TGCGCCAGCAGGGAAACGGGGAGGACTAATGAAAAACTGTTTTTT
>-|TRBV7-9|-|TRBJ1-1
CASSLSKDTEAFF
TGTGCCAGCAGTCTTAGCAAGGACACTGAAGCTTTCTTT
>TRBD1|TRBV7-2|-|TRBJ2-3
CASSFPGQVQYF
TGTGCCAGCAGCTTCCCCGGACAGGTGCAGTATTTT
>TRBD1|TRBV20-1|-|TRBJ1-1
CSASRRGQDEAFF
TGCAGTGCTAGTCGTAGGGGGCAGGATGAAGCTTTCTTT
>-|TRBV4-1|-|TRBJ1-1
CASSQYRDSSTEAFF
TGCGCCAGCAGCCAATACCGGGACTCCTCCACTGAAGCTTTCTTT
>TRBD1|TRBV5-1|-|TRBJ2-3
CASSSGDRDTDTQYF
TGCGCCAGCAGCTCGGGGGACAGGGACACAGATACGCAGTATTTT
>-|TRBV29-1|-|TRBJ2-4
CSVLLTGPREQYF
TGCAGCGTCTTGCTGACAGGCCCTAGGGAGCAGTACTTC
>-|TRBV12-3/TRBV12-4|few|TRBJ1-4
CASSLVGSWEKLFF
TGTGCCAGCAGTTTAGTAGGTTCTTGGGAAAAACTGTTTTTT
>TRBD1|TRBV6-1|-|TRBJ1-2
CASSELTGGLGYTF
TGTGCCAGCAGTGAACTGACAGGGGGTTTGGGCTACACCTTC
>-|TRBV5-1|-|TRBJ2-4
CASRPRLGSGSKNIQYF
TGCGCCAGCAGACCCAGGCTGGGGAGCGGGTCCAAAAACATTCAGTACTTC
>-|TRBV18|few|TRBJ1-1
CASSPRWPSEAFF
TGTGCCAGCTCACCGCGGTGGCCCAGTGAAGCTTTCTTT
>-|TRBV4-2|-|TRBJ1-2
CASSQPNPGRGYTF
TGTGCCAGCAGCCAACCTAACCCCGGACGGGGCTACACCTTC
>TRBD2|TRBV29-1|-|TRBJ2-1
CSVLTGLAGKEQFF
TGCAGCGTTTTAACCGGACTAGCGGGGAAGGAGCAGTTCTTC
>TRBD2|TRBV20-1|-|TRBJ2-2
CSARVAGGNTGELFF
TGCAGTGCTAGAGTAGCGGGGGGAAACACCGGGGAGCTGTTTTTT
>-|TRBV4-3|few|TRBJ2-1
CASSQDLSVTYNEQFF
TGCGCCAGCAGCCAAGATTTAAGTGTTACCTACAATGAGCAGTTCTTC
>-|TRBV7-2|-|TRBJ1-4
CTSSLGSGGKLFF
TGTACCAGCAGCTTAGGATCGGGGGGAAAACTGTTTTTT
>-|TRBV2|few|TRBJ1-2
CASSGGPTNYGYTF
TGTGCCAGCAGTGGCGGGCCCACTAACTATGGCTACACCTTC